What follows describes a single T cell receptor beta chain. The CDR3 length is 13 residues. Germline lookup yields CDR1 LNHDA and CDR2 SQIVND (reference sequence). The V and J ends lost 8 bases and 1 base respectively, with 11 bases between them. TCRdb reprocessed the RT-PCR reads via MiXCR and lists one record per CDR3 protein. In the table there are more than 600,000 distinct CDR3 sequences, 12% to 15% of which are singletons. The sequence derives from a female donor in good health, serving as a healthy control. J is TRBJ1-1 and V is TRBV19, with a possible D match to TRBD1 (6 bases). Sequenced input: memory CD4+ T cells from blood. The CDR3 reads CASLEQGNTEAFF. The CDR3 nucleotides read TGTGCCAGTCTAGAACAGGGGAACACTGAAGCTTTCTTT.